The 19 T cell receptor beta chains in this list originate from one sample, sequenced in a study of blood T cells in healthy people across ages. Next came a second PCR, run for about 6 to 12 cycles, which used a sample-barcoded 5' primer along with a J-beta primer mix. TCRdb redid the calling of the 5' RACE reads with MiXCR, one entry per CDR3 protein. Among around 2 million distinct CDR3 sequences listed, more than 35% were seen once. The source material was blood. These receptors were obtained from a human donor in good health.

The chain is built from TRBV21-1 and TRBJ2-4. TRBV21-1 is a pseudogene. CDR3 size: 13 residues. The CDR3 DNA follows: TGTGCCAGTCATACCCAAGCCAAAAACATTCAGTACTTC. It yields the protein CASHTQAKNIQYF.

This clonotype was counted many times. V usage is TRBV11-1 and J usage is TRBJ2-1, with D maybe TRBD2 (5 bases). V shed 4 bases and J shed 1 base, with 11 bases lying between them. CDR1 and CDR2 (germline): SGHAT, FQDESV (reference sequence). The CDR3 sequence is 15 residues long. The CDR3 reads CASSSTLGSYNEQFF. CDR3 sequence (DNA): TGTGCCAGCAGCTCGACACTAGGGTCCTACAATGAGCAGTTCTTC.

J is TRBJ2-5 and V is TRBV6-2 or TRBV6-3; D gene uncertain. There are 12 residues in the CDR3. Germline V gives CDR1 MNHEY, CDR2 SVGEGT. V was trimmed by 5 bases and J by 4 bases, leaving 8 bases between them. The CDR3 bases are TGTGCCAGCAGTGCAACGGTAGAGACCCAGTACTTC. Translated, it gives CASSATVETQYF.

The chain is built from TRBV5-1 and TRBJ2-3; TRBD1 is a possible D gene (6 bases). V shed 0 bases and J shed 3 bases, with 14 bases lying between them. Germline V lookup: CDR1 SGHRS, CDR2 YFSETQ. The CDR3 runs 16 residues. The CDR3 reads CASSLVQGGETDTQYF. The CDR3 DNA follows: TGCGCCAGCAGCTTGGTACAGGGCGGAGAGACAGATACGCAGTATTTT.

This clonotype was observed a few times. V gene TRBV4-3 combines with J gene TRBJ2-1; 8 bases line up with TRBD2. CDR1 and CDR2 from the germline V gene are LGHNA and YSLEER. The CDR3 extends over 17 amino acids. J gave up 2 bases and V 0 bases, and 6 bases lay outside the gene matches. This CDR3 reads CASSQDPAAGAYNEQFF. As DNA, the CDR3 is TGCGCCAGCAGCCAAGATCCGGCAGCGGGGGCCTACAATGAGCAGTTCTTC.

V usage is TRBV25-1 and J usage is TRBJ2-1; 8 positions agree with TRBD2. From germline, CDR1 is MGHDK and CDR2 SYGVNS. The CDR3 extends over 15 amino acids. After removal of 5 bases from V and 6 bases from J, the junction contained 9 bases not matched to a gene. The CDR3 spells CASSSGTRATNEQFF. In DNA, the CDR3 is TGTGCCAGCAGTTCCGGGACTAGAGCTACCAATGAGCAGTTCTTC.

The CDR3 is CASSLGERGQFF. DNA of the CDR3: TGTGCCAGCAGCTTAGGAGAGAGGGGGCAGTTCTTC. V usage is TRBV7-9 and J usage is TRBJ2-1, with D perhaps assigned TRBD1 or TRBD2 (5 bases each). The length of the CDR3 is 12 residues. V shed 1 base and J shed 12 bases, with 10 bases lying between them. CDR1 is SEHNR and CDR2 is FQNEAQ in the germline V gene (reference sequence).

The chain recombines TRBV12-3 or TRBV12-4 with TRBJ1-5; 9 positions agree with TRBD1. The CDR3 runs to 16 residues. Trimming cost V 3 bases and J 6 bases; bases outside gene matches: 9. Here the CDR3 reads CASSLFVGQGGQPQHF. The CDR3 region has the DNA TGTGCCAGCAGTTTGTTCGTGGGACAGGGAGGTCAGCCCCAGCATTTT.

The chain has TRBV4-1 and TRBJ1-1; 8 bases line up with TRBD1. Germline loops: CDR1 MGHRA, CDR2 YSYEKL. CDR3 size: 13 residues. Losses at the gene ends were 0 bases for V and 7 bases for J; bases not matched to a gene: 1. The CDR3 DNA follows: TGCGCCAGCAGCCAAGAAACAGGGGGTGAAGCTTTCTTT. This codes for CASSQETGGEAFF.

The chain combines TRBV29-1 with TRBJ2-1, with TRBD1 matching 9 bases. This CDR3 region has 13 residues. Germline-derived CDR1 and CDR2 are SQVTM and ANQGSEA. V lost 4 bases to trimming and J lost 9 bases; unmatched junction nucleotides: 7. The chain's CDR3 is CSVGGRTGVEQFF. Here the CDR3 DNA reads TGCAGCGTTGGCGGTAGGACAGGGGTTGAGCAGTTCTTC.

The rearrangement links TRBV25-1 to TRBJ2-5; D uncertain. The end of the DNA is better explained by TRBJ2-7, so the J call may be wrong. CDR3 length equals 13 residues. CDR1 is MGHDK and CDR2 is SYGVNS in the germline V gene. In DNA form, the CDR3 reads TGTGCCAGCAGTGAATTCTTTGGGTACGAGCAGTACTTC. Protein sequence: CASSEFFGYEQYF.

The V and J genes are TRBV11-1 and TRBJ2-7; D gene uncertain. This CDR3 region has 16 residues. The V gene lost 1 base and the J gene lost 0 bases, with 13 bases spanning the gap. The germline gives CDR1 SGHAT, CDR2 FQDESV (reference sequence). Here the CDR3 reads CASSLDDGLSSYEQYF. DNA of the CDR3: TGTGCCAGCAGCTTAGATGACGGGTTAAGCTCCTACGAGCAGTACTTC.

This clonotype was seen only a few times. The chain uses TRBV20-1 and TRBJ2-1; TRBD2 is a possible D gene (6 bases). The CDR3 is 13 residues long. With 3 bases removed from V and 7 bases from J, the gap between germline ends came to 13 bases. CDR1 and CDR2 (germline): DFQATT, SNEGSKA (reference sequence). The CDR3 DNA sequence: TGCAGTGCTAGGACAGAGGCGGGGAATGAGCAGTTCTTC. This codes for CSARTEAGNEQFF.

A few counts support this clonotype. The chain recombines TRBV7-2 with TRBJ1-2; 9 bases align to TRBD1. The CDR3 spans 14 residues. V lost 6 bases, J lost 2 bases, and 4 bases stayed unmatched. CDR1 and CDR2 (germline): SGHTA, FQGNSA. The CDR3 sequence: CASRQGAFNYGYTF. The CDR3 bases are TGTGCCAGCAGACAGGGGGCGTTCAACTATGGCTACACCTTC.

This clonotype has a handful of counts. The chain links TRBV6-1 to TRBJ2-3; no definite D call. Trimming cost V 3 bases and J 2 bases, with 15 bases left between them. Germline V lookup: CDR1 MNHNS, CDR2 SASEGT. The CDR3 loop spans 16 amino acids. CDR3 region: CASSDQPIGPTDTQYF. The CDR3, as DNA: TGTGCCAGCAGTGACCAACCCATTGGACCCACAGATACGCAGTATTTT.

This clonotype was detected only a few times. The chain couples TRBV20-1 to TRBJ1-4; D unresolved. The CDR3 spans 13 residues. With 3 bases removed from V and 10 bases from J, the gap between germline ends came to 15 bases. Germline CDR1 DFQATT, CDR2 SNEGSKA (reference sequence). As DNA, the CDR3 is TGCAGTGCTAGCCGTGGAACAGCGCGAAAACTGTTTTTT. It codes for CSASRGTARKLFF.

This clonotype was seen ten or more times. This chain joins TRBV10-3 and TRBJ2-6, with 7 bases that match TRBD1. Germline values: CDR1 ENHRY, CDR2 SYGVKD. V dropped 3 bases and J dropped 2; count of bases not matched to a gene: 1. CDR3 length: 15 amino acids. CDR3 sequence reads: CAISDRGTGANVLTF. The CDR3 nucleotides are TGTGCCATCAGTGACAGGGGGACTGGGGCCAACGTCCTGACTTTC.

Details on this clonotype: One end of the junction varies from germline; a read error may be responsible. The rearrangement links TRBV10-3 to TRBJ2-7; perhaps D is TRBD1 or TRBD2 (6 bases each). Germline CDR1 and CDR2: ENHRY and SYGVKD. The CDR3 is made up of 12 amino acids. The chain's CDR3 is CAVSGGPPGQYF. The DNA for the CDR3 is TGTGCCGTCAGTGGGGGGCCTCCAGGGCAGTACTTC.

This clonotype was recorded a few times. The chain joins TRBV7-2 to TRBJ2-5, with D perhaps matching TRBD2 (6 bases). The length of the CDR3 is 13 residues. From germline, CDR1 is SGHTA and CDR2 FQGNSA. Trimming removed 2 bases from V and 5 bases from J, with 9 bases in between. CDR3 bases: TGTGCCAGCAGCTTAATGCTAGCGGAGACCCAGTACTTC. This translates into CASSLMLAETQYF.